This record concerns one T cell receptor beta chain sequence. Using immunoSEQ multiplex PCR, the repertoire was profiled, and TCRdb retains in-frame clones only, with some absent. The data show hundreds of thousands of clones, around 87% seen once. The data are from a study of shared T cell receptors in the human thymus. The sample was also reused in another study, on human thymus T cells. That source reports: Among the donors, all were healthy Finnish infants having corrective surgery for congenital heart defects. Thymic material originated from resections removed in the course of corrective heart surgery. There were highly overlapping thymic repertoires among unrelated individuals, as related research reported.

The sequence was obtained from a boy younger than two with a congenital heart defect. The sequencing sample was made of thymocytes.

The CDR3 sequence: CASNGTIYF. DNA of the CDR3: TGCGCCAGCAACGGCACCATATATTTT. V and J are TRBV10-1 and TRBJ1-3; D gene unclear. The CDR3 length is 9 residues. V was clipped by 7 bases and J by 9 bases, with 4 bases between them. Germline CDR1 is WNHNN and CDR2 is SYGVQD (reference sequence).